Listed below are T cell receptor beta chains from one sample, sequenced in a study of cytomegalovirus exposure and HLA in healthy donors. Libraries were prepared by immunoSEQ multiplex PCR; TCRdb keeps only in-frame clonotypes and omits some of them. The sample contains around 130,000 clones, over 8% of which appear only once. The material sequenced was PBMCs. These receptor sequences come from a man aged 40-50 years in good health and CMV-seronegative. Each CDR3 is given with its conserved first and last residue. Fields, in order: CDR3 protein, CDR3 DNA, V gene, clone size, D gene, J gene. The D gene is left open where the match is weak. Clone size is shown for a subset of rows, as once, few, many or a class of expanded clone.

CDR3: CASGRDPLSSYNSPLHF
DNA: TGTGCCAGCGGGAGGGACCCATTGAGCTCCTATAATTCACCCCTCCACTTT
V: TRBV9
size: -
D: -
J: TRBJ1-6

CDR3: CASSLSGANTGELFF
DNA: TGTGCCAGCAGTTTATCGGGAGCGAACACCGGGGAGCTGTTTTTT
V: TRBV28
size: few
D: -
J: TRBJ2-2

CDR3: CASSPGGATEQFF
DNA: TGTGCCAGCAGTCCCGGGGGGGCAACTGAGCAGTTCTTC
V: TRBV6-5
size: -
D: TRBD2
J: TRBJ2-1

CDR3: CASTTGLQPQHF
DNA: TGTGCCAGTACAACAGGGTTACAGCCCCAGCATTTT
V: TRBV19
size: -
D: -
J: TRBJ1-5

CDR3: CASSYSEREDGYTF
DNA: TGTGCCAGCAGTTACTCGGAGAGGGAGGATGGCTACACCTTC
V: TRBV6-6
size: few
D: -
J: TRBJ1-2

CDR3: CSVKGTLNTEAFF
DNA: TGCAGCGTCAAGGGGACATTGAACACTGAAGCTTTCTTT
V: TRBV29-1
size: few
D: -
J: TRBJ1-1

CDR3: CASSTSGGTDTQYF
DNA: TGTGCCAGCAGCACCAGCGGGGGCACAGATACGCAGTATTTT
V: TRBV7-2
size: -
D: TRBD2
J: TRBJ2-3

CDR3: CASSLQQGSTDTQYF
DNA: TGTGCCAGCAGCTTACAACAGGGAAGCACAGATACGCAGTATTTT
V: TRBV7-2
size: few
D: -
J: TRBJ2-3

CDR3: CASSPLDSGQSFF
DNA: TGTGCCAGCTCACCACTAGATAGTGGGCAGAGTTTCTTC
V: TRBV18
size: -
D: -
J: TRBJ2-1

CDR3: CASSLRGGGAKDTQYF
DNA: TGTGCCAGCAGCTTAAGGGGCGGGGGGGCGAAAGATACGCAGTATTTT
V: TRBV7-9
size: -
D: TRBD2
J: TRBJ2-3

CDR3: CASSDYTGGTNEKLFF
DNA: TGTGCCAGCAGTGACTATACAGGGGGAACTAATGAAAAACTGTTTTTT
V: TRBV6-1
size: -
D: TRBD1
J: TRBJ1-4

CDR3: CASSWDFNTGELFF
DNA: TGTGCCAGCAGCTGGGACTTTAACACCGGGGAGCTGTTTTTT
V: TRBV7-3
size: -
D: -
J: TRBJ2-2

CDR3: CASSYRGSYEQYF
DNA: TGTGCCAGCAGTTACAGGGGCTCCTACGAGCAGTACTTC
V: TRBV6-5
size: few
D: -
J: TRBJ2-7

CDR3: CASSLFGLAGDEQFF
DNA: TGTGCCAGCAGCTTGTTTGGACTAGCGGGTGATGAGCAGTTCTTC
V: TRBV7-7
size: -
D: TRBD2
J: TRBJ2-1

CDR3: CASSLAGGSTDTQYF
DNA: TGCGCCAGCAGCTTAGCGGGGGGTAGCACAGATACGCAGTATTTT
V: TRBV5-1
size: few
D: TRBD2
J: TRBJ2-3

CDR3: CASSGVGFTSTDTQYF
DNA: TGTGCCAGCAGTGGTGTGGGCTTTACGAGCACAGATACGCAGTATTTT
V: TRBV6-1
size: -
D: -
J: TRBJ2-3

CDR3: CASSLTGVPDSPLHF
DNA: TGCGCCAGCAGCTTGACAGGGGTGCCGGACTCACCCCTCCACTTT
V: TRBV5-1
size: few
D: TRBD1
J: TRBJ1-6

CDR3: CASSVAGAQPSTDTQYF
DNA: TGTGCCAGCAGCGTAGCTGGGGCGCAACCTAGCACAGATACGCAGTATTTT
V: TRBV9
size: -
D: -
J: TRBJ2-3

CDR3: CASSESRGGYNEQFF
DNA: TGTGCCAGCAGTGAATCGCGGGGCGGGTACAATGAGCAGTTCTTC
V: TRBV6-1
size: -
D: -
J: TRBJ2-1

CDR3: CASSYRAFNYGYTF
DNA: TGTGCCAGCAGCTACAGGGCTTTTAACTATGGCTACACCTTC
V: TRBV7-9
size: -
D: -
J: TRBJ1-2

CDR3: CASLPVGSYMNTEAFF
DNA: TGTGCCAGCCTCCCCGTTGGTAGCTACATGAACACTGAAGCTTTCTTT
V: TRBV2
size: -
D: -
J: TRBJ1-1

CDR3: CASSPIVGLRGGETQYF
DNA: TGTGCCAGCAGCCCCATCGTAGGGCTGCGGGGGGGGGAGACCCAGTACTTC
V: TRBV4-2
size: few
D: TRBD2
J: TRBJ2-5

CDR3: CASSLRPRQGGNTIYF
DNA: TGTGCCAGCAGCTTACGACCGCGACAGGGAGGAAACACCATATATTTT
V: TRBV7-8
size: -
D: TRBD1
J: TRBJ1-3

CDR3: CASNEFVAVSYEQYF
DNA: TGTGCCAGCAATGAGTTCGTGGCAGTCTCCTACGAGCAGTACTTC
V: TRBV6-1
size: -
D: -
J: TRBJ2-7

CDR3: CASSPEAGVPYEQYF
DNA: TGTGCCAGCAGCCCGGAGGCAGGGGTCCCCTACGAGCAGTACTTC
V: TRBV6-4
size: -
D: -
J: TRBJ2-7

CDR3: CASITVTDTQYF
DNA: TGTGCCAGCATTACAGTCACAGATACGCAGTATTTT
V: TRBV5-8
size: few
D: -
J: TRBJ2-3

CDR3: CSVAQSGNTIYF
DNA: TGCAGCGTTGCACAGTCCGGAAACACCATATATTTT
V: TRBV29-1
size: few
D: -
J: TRBJ1-3

CDR3: CASRVGLRGDQPQHF
DNA: TGTGCCAGTAGGGTCGGACTGCGGGGGGATCAGCCCCAGCATTTT
V: TRBV19
size: few
D: -
J: TRBJ1-5

CDR3: CASSPGVGNQPQHF
DNA: TGTGCCAGCAGCCCAGGGGTGGGCAATCAGCCCCAGCATTTT
V: TRBV7-2
size: few
D: -
J: TRBJ1-5

CDR3: CAISGQDYGYTF
DNA: TGTGCCATCAGCGGACAGGACTATGGCTACACCTTC
V: TRBV10-3
size: few
D: TRBD1
J: TRBJ1-2

CDR3: CASSRGQGPLDEQYF
DNA: TGCGCCAGCAGCCGTGGACAGGGGCCCCTTGACGAGCAGTACTTC
V: TRBV4-1
size: -
D: TRBD1
J: TRBJ2-7

CDR3: CASSPGGEVTYEQYF
DNA: TGTGCCAGCAGCCCAGGCGGGGAGGTGACCTACGAGCAGTACTTC
V: TRBV11-3
size: -
D: -
J: TRBJ2-7

CDR3: CASSPSGSSTDTQYF
DNA: TGTGCCAGCAGCCCTAGCGGGTCTAGCACAGATACGCAGTATTTT
V: TRBV7-9
size: few
D: TRBD2
J: TRBJ2-3

CDR3: CASSSTGPSSYEQYF
DNA: TGTGCCAGCAGCTCGACAGGACCGAGCTCCTACGAGCAGTACTTC
V: TRBV5-6
size: few
D: -
J: TRBJ2-7

CDR3: CASSLGGTEFEQYF
DNA: TGTGCCAGCAGCTTAGGCGGGACAGAGTTCGAGCAGTACTTC
V: TRBV13
size: -
D: TRBD1
J: TRBJ2-7

CDR3: CASRLQGTDQPQHF
DNA: TGTGCCAGTAGGTTACAGGGGACTGATCAGCCCCAGCATTTT
V: TRBV19
size: few
D: TRBD1
J: TRBJ1-5

CDR3: CASSQTASTDTQYF
DNA: TGTGCCAGCAGCCAAACAGCTAGCACAGATACGCAGTATTTT
V: TRBV11-2
size: -
D: -
J: TRBJ2-3

CDR3: CSVRAGDQPQHF
DNA: TGCAGCGTTAGGGCAGGGGATCAGCCCCAGCATTTT
V: TRBV29-1
size: few
D: -
J: TRBJ1-5

CDR3: CASSLSSGLTSTEAFF
DNA: TGTGCCAGCAGCTTGTCCTCAGGCCTAACCTCAACTGAAGCTTTCTTT
V: TRBV5-6
size: few
D: -
J: TRBJ1-1

CDR3: CATSGDRGRDTQYF
DNA: TGTGCCACCAGCGGGGACAGGGGGCGAGATACGCAGTATTTT
V: TRBV15
size: few
D: TRBD1
J: TRBJ2-3

CDR3: CASTLLAGESDTQYF
DNA: TGTGCCAGCACCCTACTAGCGGGGGAATCAGATACGCAGTATTTT
V: TRBV6-1
size: few
D: TRBD2
J: TRBJ2-3

CDR3: CASSSSQGLALTEAFF
DNA: TGCGCCAGCAGCTCTTCCCAGGGGCTGGCACTCACTGAAGCTTTCTTT
V: TRBV5-1
size: few
D: -
J: TRBJ1-1

CDR3: CASSSLGREKLFF
DNA: TGCGCCAGCAGCAGCCTAGGTAGAGAAAAACTGTTTTTT
V: TRBV5-1
size: few
D: -
J: TRBJ1-4

CDR3: CASSIRFFDNQPQHF
DNA: TGTGCCAGTAGTATACGGTTTTTTGACAATCAGCCCCAGCATTTT
V: TRBV19
size: few
D: -
J: TRBJ1-5

CDR3: CASSIGGGLSYEQYF
DNA: TGTGCCAGTAGTATAGGCGGGGGATTATCCTACGAGCAGTACTTC
V: TRBV19
size: few
D: TRBD2
J: TRBJ2-7

CDR3: CAITGGQTYNEQFF
DNA: TGTGCTATAACAGGGGGACAGACCTACAATGAGCAGTTCTTC
V: TRBV7-9
size: -
D: TRBD1
J: TRBJ2-1

CDR3: CSAVQGAANTEAFF
DNA: TGCAGCGCGGTACAGGGGGCGGCGAACACTGAAGCTTTCTTT
V: TRBV29-1
size: few
D: TRBD1
J: TRBJ1-1

CDR3: CASSPTAGGLSIGNEQFF
DNA: TGTGCCAGCAGCCCCACAGCGGGGGGGCTGAGTATAGGCAATGAGCAGTTCTTC
V: TRBV4-2
size: few
D: TRBD2
J: TRBJ2-1